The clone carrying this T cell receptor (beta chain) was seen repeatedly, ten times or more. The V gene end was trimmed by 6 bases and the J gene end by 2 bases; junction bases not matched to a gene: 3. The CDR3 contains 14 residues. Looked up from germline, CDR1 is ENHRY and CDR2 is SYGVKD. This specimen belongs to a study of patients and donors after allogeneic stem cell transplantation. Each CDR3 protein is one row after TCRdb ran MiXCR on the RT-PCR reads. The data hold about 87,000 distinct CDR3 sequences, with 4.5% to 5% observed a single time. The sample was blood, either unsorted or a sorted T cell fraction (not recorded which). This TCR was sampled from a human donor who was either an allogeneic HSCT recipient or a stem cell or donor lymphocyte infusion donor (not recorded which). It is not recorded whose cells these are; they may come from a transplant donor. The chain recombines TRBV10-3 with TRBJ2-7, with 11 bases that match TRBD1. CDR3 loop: CAISWGQGAYEQYF. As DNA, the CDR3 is TGTGCCATCAGCTGGGGACAGGGGGCCTACGAGCAGTACTTC.